What follows is one T cell receptor beta chain and its context. Its antigen is as yet unknown. This sample is part of a study of glioma-infiltrating T cells. Findings and caveats of the study: Non-neoplastic patients had below-expected tissue-blood divergence, while all gliomas exceeded expectation. Very few CDR3 sequences were shared between tissue and blood.

Amplification of TCR alpha and beta CDR3 regions from RNA used iRepertoire nested multiplex PCR. Tissue mRNA or PBMC total RNA, about 90-400 ng, went into one-step reverse transcription and amplification. TCRdb ran MiXCR on the multiplex PCR reads and lists one entry per CDR3 protein. This sample carries approximately 4,400 distinct CDR3 sequences, around a quarter of them seen once, and the ten largest clones take approximately 9%. Sequenced input: glioma tissue, nonneoplastic brain tissue, or PBMCs (not recorded which). The receptor's source is a human donor with low-grade glioma or glioblastoma, undergoing nonglioma brain surgery, or in good health (not recorded which).

The CDR3 sequence: CASSEDDSPDQPQHF. The CDR3 DNA reads as TGTGCCAGCAGTGAAGATGACAGCCCCGATCAGCCCCAGCATTTT. The chain links TRBV25-1 to TRBJ1-5, with D maybe TRBD1 (5 bases). CDR3 length: 15 residues. CDR1 MGHDK and CDR2 SYGVNS come from the germline V gene. Trimming stripped 2 bases from V and 5 bases from J, with 13 bases between.